The 16 T cell receptor beta chains below were found in one sample sequenced in a study of blood T cells in healthy people across ages. A J-beta primer mix and a sample-barcoded 5' primer were used in a second PCR of about 7 to 12 cycles. A single record per CDR3 protein comes from TCRdb applying MiXCR to the 5' RACE reads. The table has about 1 million distinct CDR3 sequences, 40% to 55% seen once. What was sequenced was blood. These receptors originate from a woman aged 55 to 70 in good health.

This rearrangement joins TRBV20-1 to TRBJ2-5, with D perhaps matching TRBD2 (6 bases). This CDR3 contains 16 residues. The V and J ends lost 3 bases and 1 base respectively, with 18 bases between them. In germline, CDR1 is DFQATT, CDR2 SNEGSKA (reference sequence). The CDR3: CSARSTRRTTQETQYF. CDR3 nucleotides: TGCAGTGCTAGGAGTACTCGGAGGACTACCCAAGAGACCCAGTACTTC.

Only one count was recorded for this clonotype. A much more abundant neighbour one base away suggests this may be a read error. The V and J genes are TRBV29-1 and TRBJ1-2, with TRBD1 matching 7 bases. With V trimmed by 8 bases and J by 6 bases, 12 bases remained unmatched. The CDR3 totals 13 residues. CDR1 SQVTM and CDR2 ANQGSEA come from the germline V gene. The CDR3 loop reads CSKRVQGSHGYTF. The CDR3 DNA is TGCAGCAAACGAGTACAGGGGTCGCATGGCTACACCTTC.

The CDR3 nucleotides are TGTGCCAGCTCACCACCAGGAGCGGGAGGGAAAGATACGCAGTATTTT. It encodes CASSPPGAGGKDTQYF. V gene TRBV18 combines with J gene TRBJ2-3; 10 bases line up with TRBD2. V shed 0 bases and J 5 bases; nucleotides not matched to a gene: 5. The germline CDR1 and CDR2 sequences are KGHSH and LQKENI. The length of the CDR3 is 16 residues.

The chain recombines TRBV10-3 with TRBJ2-4, with a possible D match to TRBD2 (6 bases). The end of the DNA fits TRBJ2-7 better, so the J call may be wrong. The CDR3 runs 12 residues. Per germline, CDR1 ENHRY and CDR2 SYGVKD. CDR3 sequence reads: CAIGRREDEQYF. Here the CDR3 DNA reads TGTGCCATCGGGCGGAGGGAGGACGAGCAGTACTTC.

In its sample, this clonotype was seen once. The J gene is TRBJ1-6, the V gene TRBV12-3 or TRBV12-4, with D unclear. The CDR3 extends over 13 amino acids. The ends were cut back, 0 bases at V and 10 bases at J, with 7 bases in the middle. CDR3 sequence reads: CASSLALRSPLHF. The CDR3 DNA reads TGTGCCAGCAGTTTAGCGCTACGCTCACCCCTCCACTTT.

This clonotype was counted between two and nine times. The chain is built from TRBV6-6 and TRBJ2-7, with unresolved D. Trimming took 6 bases from V and 3 from J, leaving 6 bases between them. Germline CDR1 is MNHNY and CDR2 is SVGAGI (reference sequence). CDR3 size: 11 residues. Here the CDR3 DNA reads TGTGCCAGCAGGAAGAACTACGAGCAGTACTTC. Residues: CASRKNYEQYF.

This clonotype has only a few counts. The V gene is TRBV6-5, the J gene TRBJ2-7; TRBD2 agrees at 12 bases. The CDR3 is 19 amino acids. CDR1 is MNHEY and CDR2 is SVGAGI in the germline V gene. V lost 0 bases and J lost 2; bases outside the gene matches: 11. The CDR3 protein is CASSYSTSGRSLLAYEQYF. CDR3 sequence (DNA): TGTGCCAGCAGTTACTCGACTAGCGGGAGATCGTTGTTGGCCTACGAGCAGTACTTC.

The chain combines TRBV7-8 with TRBJ2-7; D call uncertain. V shed 4 bases and J shed 10 bases, with 17 bases lying between them. The length of the CDR3 is 13 residues. CDR1 is SGHVS, CDR2 FQNEAQ, per germline. The CDR3 here is CASSSRSTVAQYF. The CDR3 DNA follows: TGTGCCAGCAGCTCCCGGTCGACCGTCGCCCAGTACTTC. Supplemented by reference TRBV7-8 and TRBJ2-7, the full variable domain reads GAGVSQSPRYKVAKRGQDVALRCDPISGHVSLFWYQQALGQGPEFLTYFQNEAQLDKSGLPSDRFFAERPEGSVSTLKIQRTQQEDSAVYLCASSSRSTVAQYFGPGTRLTVT.

This clonotype was observed a few times. The gene calls are TRBV7-9 and TRBJ2-1; 9 nucleotides agree with TRBD2. The ends lost 1 base at V and 7 bases at J; junction bases unmatched: 8. CDR3 length equals 16 residues. Germline V lookup: CDR1 SEHNR, CDR2 FQNEAQ (reference sequence). The CDR3 region has the DNA TGTGCCAGCAGCTTAGGGTCTGCGGGAGGGCGGAATGAGCAGTTCTTC. Translated: CASSLGSAGGRNEQFF.

This clonotype was counted many times. This chain connects TRBV16 to TRBJ1-2, with D perhaps matching TRBD1 (6 bases). Trimming left V 2 bases short and J 0 bases short, with 7 bases between. Germline V gene lookup returns CDR1 KGHSY and CDR2 FQNENV. The CDR3 sequence is 14 residues long. As DNA, the CDR3 is TGTGCCAGCAGCCAAGGACAGACTAACTATGGCTACACCTTC. Its translation: CASSQGQTNYGYTF.

The sample holds a few counts of this clonotype. The V call is TRBV5-1, the J call TRBJ2-3; D gene unclear. V dropped 6 bases and J dropped 0 bases, with 8 bases sitting between them. CDR1 and CDR2 (germline): SGHRS, YFSETQ. This CDR3 is built from 13 residues. CDR3 bases: TGCGCCAGCAAGGTCACTAGCACAGATACGCAGTATTTT. It yields the protein CASKVTSTDTQYF.

This sequence joins TRBV20-1 and TRBJ2-7; 10 nucleotides align to TRBD2. Germline V gene sequence: CDR1 DFQATT, CDR2 SNEGSKA (reference sequence). The CDR3 has 16 amino acids. The ends lost 0 bases at V and 0 bases at J; junction bases unmatched: 5. DNA for the CDR3: TGCAGTGCTAGAGAAAAACTAGCGGGGCTCTCCTACGAGCAGTACTTC. Translated: CSAREKLAGLSYEQYF.

The sample holds a few counts of this clonotype. V usage is TRBV7-3 and J usage is TRBJ2-1; maybe TRBD1 (5 bases). This CDR3 spans 18 amino acids. V gave up 5 bases and J gave up 0 bases, with 20 bases separating them. CDR1 is SGHTA, CDR2 FQGTGA, per germline. Here the CDR3 reads CASSPHGQGGSSYNEQFF. The CDR3 DNA follows: TGTGCCAGCAGCCCCCATGGGCAGGGTGGAAGCTCCTACAATGAGCAGTTCTTC.

The chain uses TRBV9 and TRBJ2-2, with unresolved D. Germline V lookup: CDR1 SGDLS, CDR2 YYNGEE. The germline V and J ends were trimmed by 2 bases and 6 bases, with 5 bases remaining between them. This CDR3 has 12 residues. The CDR3 loop reads CASSVTPGELFF. The CDR3 DNA sequence: TGTGCCAGCAGCGTCACCCCCGGGGAGCTGTTTTTT.

This chain joins TRBV19 and TRBJ2-7; TRBD1 matches 9 bases. The CDR3 consists of 15 residues. With 6 bases clipped from V and 2 bases from J, the junction kept 8 bases outside the gene matches. Germline assignment: CDR1 LNHDA and CDR2 SQIVND (reference sequence). In DNA, the CDR3 is TGTGCCAGTAGCGGGACAGGGAATAGAGCCTACGAGCAGTACTTC. This codes for CASSGTGNRAYEQYF.

Comments on this clonotype: Since a much larger clone is just one base distant, this may be a read error. The chain uses TRBV28 and TRBJ2-5; D gene ambiguous. Near its end, the DNA agrees better with TRBJ2-7, so the J call may be wrong. This CDR3 is 13 amino acids long. Per germline, CDR1 MDHEN and CDR2 SYDVKM. The CDR3 nucleotides read TGTGCCAGCAGTTTATGGGGCAAATACGAGCAGTACTTC. This sequence encodes CASSLWGKYEQYF.